These T cell receptor beta chains were read from a single sample in a study of T-cell memory formation after mild COVID-19. Using its own MiXCR run on the 5' RACE reads, TCRdb lists one record per CDR3 protein. The table lists about 560,000 distinct CDR3 sequences, around 17% of them singletons. Sequenced: PBMCs or a T cell subset sorted from them (not recorded which). These TCRs come from an adult woman who had mild COVID-19 (a few samples of this study predate the infection). Cell type and time point are not known. Each CDR3 is given with its conserved first and last residue. The order of the fields is CDR3 protein, CDR3 DNA, clone size, J gene, D gene, V gene. The D gene is left open where the match is weak. Size tells how often a clone was seen (once, few, many) or the class of an expanded clone, and some rows leave it out.

cdr3_aa: CASSQAAGTSGNNEQFF
cdr3_nt: TGCGCCAGCAGCCAGGCTGCCGGGACTAGCGGAAACAATGAGCAGTTCTTC
clone_size: few
j_call: TRBJ2-1
d_call: TRBD2
v_call: TRBV5-1

cdr3_aa: CSVVVLGYEQYF
cdr3_nt: TGCAGCGTTGTCGTACTCGGTTACGAGCAGTACTTC
clone_size: few
j_call: TRBJ2-7
d_call: NA
v_call: TRBV29-1

cdr3_aa: CSARPGGVLDYGYTF
cdr3_nt: TGCAGTGCTAGACCCGGGGGGGTGTTAGACTATGGCTACACCTTC
clone_size: few
j_call: TRBJ1-2
d_call: NA
v_call: TRBV20-1

cdr3_aa: CASSSPSGGDTQYF
cdr3_nt: TGCGCCAGCAGCTCGCCGAGTGGGGGAGATACGCAGTATTTT
clone_size: few
j_call: TRBJ2-3
d_call: NA
v_call: TRBV5-1

cdr3_aa: CASSYEGVAAGYTF
cdr3_nt: TGTGCCAGCAGCTATGAGGGGGTTGCGGCTGGCTACACCTTC
clone_size: few
j_call: TRBJ1-2
d_call: NA
v_call: TRBV7-9

cdr3_aa: CASSLTGRSSYEQYF
cdr3_nt: TGTGCCAGCAGCTTAACGGGCAGGAGCTCCTACGAGCAGTACTTC
clone_size: few
j_call: TRBJ2-7
d_call: NA
v_call: TRBV7-9

cdr3_aa: CSVEDGGGPDNEQFF
cdr3_nt: TGCAGCGTTGAAGATGGGGGAGGCCCCGACAATGAGCAGTTCTTC
clone_size: many
j_call: TRBJ2-1
d_call: NA
v_call: TRBV29-1

cdr3_aa: CASSLGGSTGTGTQYF
cdr3_nt: TGTGCCAGCAGCTTAGGCGGTTCGACAGGGACAGGAACCCAGTACTTC
clone_size: few
j_call: TRBJ2-5
d_call: TRBD1
v_call: TRBV7-2

cdr3_aa: CASSLSGLMTDEAFF
cdr3_nt: TGTGCCAGCAGTTTATCAGGACTTATGACGGATGAAGCTTTCTTT
clone_size: NA
j_call: TRBJ1-1
d_call: NA
v_call: TRBV12-3/TRBV12-4

cdr3_aa: CASSEGTGGAWGYTF
cdr3_nt: TGTGCCAGCAGCGAGGGGACAGGGGGCGCGTGGGGCTACACCTTC
clone_size: NA
j_call: TRBJ1-2
d_call: TRBD1
v_call: TRBV5-5

cdr3_aa: CASSIPRSWAYGYTF
cdr3_nt: TGTGCCAGTAGTATCCCTCGCAGTTGGGCGTATGGCTACACCTTC
clone_size: NA
j_call: TRBJ1-2
d_call: NA
v_call: TRBV19

cdr3_aa: CASSSWDSGNTEAFF
cdr3_nt: TGTGCCAGCAGCTCCTGGGACAGTGGGAACACTGAAGCTTTCTTT
clone_size: many
j_call: TRBJ1-1
d_call: TRBD1
v_call: TRBV5-5

cdr3_aa: CSAPLGNSRLNEQFF
cdr3_nt: TGCAGTGCCCCGCTGGGGAATAGCCGGCTCAATGAGCAGTTCTTC
clone_size: many
j_call: TRBJ2-1
d_call: NA
v_call: TRBV20-1

cdr3_aa: CASTQRDRAGDEQFF
cdr3_nt: TGTGCCAGCACCCAGAGGGACAGGGCGGGCGATGAGCAGTTCTTC
clone_size: few
j_call: TRBJ2-1
d_call: TRBD1
v_call: TRBV11-2

cdr3_aa: CASIGGSNTGELFF
cdr3_nt: TGTGCCAGCATAGGCGGGTCGAACACCGGGGAGCTGTTTTTT
clone_size: NA
j_call: TRBJ2-2
d_call: NA
v_call: TRBV2

cdr3_aa: CSATGGTEAFF
cdr3_nt: TGCAGTGCCACAGGTGGCACTGAAGCTTTCTTT
clone_size: NA
j_call: TRBJ1-1
d_call: NA
v_call: TRBV20-1

cdr3_aa: CASSLAVEPGETQYF
cdr3_nt: TGTGCCAGCAGCTTAGCCGTCGAACCGGGGGAGACCCAGTACTTC
clone_size: few
j_call: TRBJ2-5
d_call: NA
v_call: TRBV7-8

cdr3_aa: CASSQTGAGYEQYF
cdr3_nt: TGTGCCAGCAGCCAAACAGGGGCCGGCTACGAGCAGTACTTC
clone_size: few
j_call: TRBJ2-7
d_call: TRBD1
v_call: TRBV11-3

cdr3_aa: CSAVTGTTSTDTQYF
cdr3_nt: TGCAGTGCTGTTACCGGGACTACTAGCACAGATACGCAGTATTTT
clone_size: NA
j_call: TRBJ2-3
d_call: TRBD2
v_call: TRBV20-1

cdr3_aa: CASSLFLYDIGAQETQYF
cdr3_nt: TGTGCCAGCAGCTTATTCCTCTATGATATCGGGGCACAAGAGACCCAGTACTTC
clone_size: NA
j_call: TRBJ2-5
d_call: NA
v_call: TRBV7-9

cdr3_aa: CASRNRESGTDTQYF
cdr3_nt: TGTGCCAGCAGGAACAGGGAAAGCGGCACAGATACGCAGTATTTT
clone_size: few
j_call: TRBJ2-3
d_call: NA
v_call: TRBV7-2

cdr3_aa: CASSVVSGGPYEQYF
cdr3_nt: TGTGCCAGCAGCGTAGTTAGCGGGGGGCCCTACGAGCAGTACTTC
clone_size: NA
j_call: TRBJ2-7
d_call: TRBD2
v_call: TRBV9

cdr3_aa: CASSSESRGYTDTQYF
cdr3_nt: TGCGCCAGCAGTTCGGAGTCGCGGGGGTACACAGATACGCAGTATTTT
clone_size: few
j_call: TRBJ2-3
d_call: TRBD2
v_call: TRBV10-2

cdr3_aa: CASSPGQGAYYEQYF
cdr3_nt: TGTGCCAGTAGTCCCGGACAGGGGGCGTACTACGAGCAGTACTTC
clone_size: few
j_call: TRBJ2-7
d_call: TRBD1
v_call: TRBV19

cdr3_aa: CASSPDRVNTGELFF
cdr3_nt: TGTGCCAGCAGCCCCGACAGGGTGAACACCGGGGAGCTGTTTTTT
clone_size: NA
j_call: TRBJ2-2
d_call: TRBD1
v_call: TRBV2

cdr3_aa: CSVDNEQFF
cdr3_nt: TGCAGTGTTGACAATGAGCAGTTCTTC
clone_size: few
j_call: TRBJ2-1
d_call: NA
v_call: TRBV20-1

cdr3_aa: CASSRPVGLAGGPSSYNEQFF
cdr3_nt: TGTGCCAGCAGTCGACCTGTGGGACTAGCGGGAGGGCCGAGCTCCTACAATGAGCAGTTCTTC
clone_size: few
j_call: TRBJ2-1
d_call: TRBD2
v_call: TRBV12-3/TRBV12-4

cdr3_aa: CASTDFGYERSSTDTQYF
cdr3_nt: TGTGCCAGCACTGATTTCGGGTACGAGCGGTCTAGCACAGATACGCAGTATTTT
clone_size: NA
j_call: TRBJ2-3
d_call: NA
v_call: TRBV2

cdr3_aa: CAWSPPPGLAGGASYF
cdr3_nt: TGTGCCTGGAGTCCCCCTCCGGGACTAGCGGGGGGAGCGTCCTACTTC
clone_size: NA
j_call: TRBJ2-1
d_call: TRBD2
v_call: TRBV30

cdr3_aa: CASSLAGEFHNEQFF
cdr3_nt: TGTGCCAGCAGCTTAGCGGGGGAGTTCCACAATGAGCAGTTCTTC
clone_size: NA
j_call: TRBJ2-1
d_call: NA
v_call: TRBV11-1

cdr3_aa: CSVPSGGWETQYF
cdr3_nt: TGCAGCGTCCCAAGTGGGGGATGGGAGACCCAGTACTTC
clone_size: few
j_call: TRBJ2-5
d_call: NA
v_call: TRBV29-1

cdr3_aa: CASSLEVSRGDTGELFF
cdr3_nt: TGCGCCAGCAGCTTGGAAGTCAGTCGGGGGGACACCGGGGAGCTGTTTTTT
clone_size: NA
j_call: TRBJ2-2
d_call: TRBD2
v_call: TRBV5-1

cdr3_aa: CASSKGGGRGQYF
cdr3_nt: TGTGCCAGCAGCAAAGGTGGGGGACGCGGGCAGTACTTC
clone_size: few
j_call: TRBJ2-7
d_call: NA
v_call: TRBV6-5

cdr3_aa: CAWSSGEGYGYTF
cdr3_nt: TGTGCCTGGAGTTCAGGGGAAGGTTATGGCTACACCTTC
clone_size: NA
j_call: TRBJ1-2
d_call: NA
v_call: TRBV30

cdr3_aa: CASSLDPGQKKTQYF
cdr3_nt: TGTGCTAGCAGCTTAGACCCTGGCCAAAAAAAGACCCAGTACTTC
clone_size: few
j_call: TRBJ2-5
d_call: NA
v_call: TRBV7-7

cdr3_aa: CASSLAPWGAEAFF
cdr3_nt: TGTGCCAGCAGCTTAGCCCCCTGGGGCGCTGAAGCTTTCTTT
clone_size: NA
j_call: TRBJ1-1
d_call: NA
v_call: TRBV7-9

cdr3_aa: CSASHAGRKGETQYF
cdr3_nt: TGCAGTGCTAGTCACGCCGGCCGTAAAGGAGAGACCCAGTACTTC
clone_size: few
j_call: TRBJ2-5
d_call: NA
v_call: TRBV20-1